One and the same sample provided the 3 T cell receptor beta chains below, sequenced in a study of memory B cells and T cells in multiple sclerosis (dated by TCRdb to 2016 to 2019). What these receptors recognize is not known. Library construction relied on the immunoSEQ multiplex PCR assay. TCRdb carries this immuneACCESS record with in-frame sequences only. Its versions omit some clonotypes, under half of them owing to an unresolved V gene in the studies checked, with the rest unexplained. The sample table shows 46,000 or so clones, and more than 65% are seen once. The ten largest clones add up to 1.1% of the sample. Autoproliferating (CFSEdim) and non-proliferating (CFSEhi) T cell fractions were sequenced separately after stimulus-free culture of CFSE-labeled PBMCs. In total, roughly 4.5x10^7 CFSE-labeled PBMCs were cultured without stimulus for 6 to 8 days, after which replicate wells were pooled.

The source material was PBMCs from blood kept in culture. The receptors were gathered from a human donor with multiple sclerosis.

V usage is TRBV2 and J usage is TRBJ1-1, with 11 bases identical to TRBD1. CDR1 and CDR2 (germline): SNHLY, FYNNEI. J was trimmed by 6 bases and V by 6 bases; bases with no gene match: 3. The CDR3 covers 13 residues. The CDR3 here is CASRRDRGSEAFF. The CDR3 DNA follows: TGTGCCAGCAGACGGGACAGGGGGTCTGAAGCTTTCTTT. Looking up the rest from reference TRBV2 and TRBJ1-1 gives the full variable domain: EPEVTQTPSHQVTQMGQEVILRCVPISNHLYFYWYRQILGQKVEFLVSFYNNEISEKSEIFDDQFSVERPDGSNFTLKIRSTKLEDSAMYFCASRRDRGSEAFFGQGTRLTVV.

The sample holds one count of this clone. The rearrangement uses TRBV19 and TRBJ1-2; D uncertain. The CDR3 is 14 residues long. V lost 3 bases, J lost 4 bases, and 12 bases lay in between. Germline-derived CDR1 and CDR2 are LNHDA and SQIVND (reference sequence). As DNA, the CDR3 is TGTGCCAGTAGTATTGCAGGTACCAGCTATGGCTACACCTTC. The encoded protein is CASSIAGTSYGYTF.

The chain links TRBV7-3 to TRBJ1-1; TRBD1 agrees at 7 bases. V dropped 5 bases and J dropped 0; count of bases not matched to a gene: 3. Germline V lookup: CDR1 SGHTA, CDR2 FQGTGA. This CDR3 region has 14 residues. This CDR3 reads CASSRQGVNTEAFF. For the CDR3, the DNA is TGTGCCAGCAGCAGACAGGGAGTGAACACTGAAGCTTTCTTT.